This TCR beta chain was identified during a study of T cells in Graves' hyperthyroidism and ophthalmopathy. V gave up 4 bases and J gave up 5 bases, with 8 bases separating them. Germline V gene lookup returns CDR1 LGHDT and CDR2 YNNKEL (reference sequence). The length of the CDR3 is 12 residues. TCR beta CDR3 region amplification was performed from RNA transcripts. First-round RT-PCR with HTBI primers amplified the TCR CDR3 region. TCRdb re-analysed the multiplex PCR reads in MiXCR, keeping a single row per CDR3 protein. The data hold about 560,000 distinct CDR3 sequences, with 16% observed a single time. This clonotype was counted ten times or more. Antigen unknown. Findings and caveats of the study: Most clonotypes expanded in thyroid above 0.001 were likewise present in blood.

V is TRBV3-1 and J is TRBJ2-5; D unclear. The clonotype comes from a woman between 18 and 29 years old with Graves' hyperthyroidism. The sequenced material came from blood. The CDR3 is CASSPKGETQYF. In DNA form, the CDR3 reads TGTGCCAGCAGCCCGAAAGGGGAGACCCAGTACTTC.